The 5 T cell receptor beta chains in this list originate from one sample, sequenced in a study of T cell responses to AZD1222 COVID-19 vaccine (dated by TCRdb to the early 2020s). The time point label on this specimen signifies: baseline before first vaccination. Preparation of the library involved the immunoSEQ multiplex PCR assay. In its TCRdb copy, this immuneACCESS table keeps in-frame sequences only and misses some clones. Where compared with another copy, unresolved V genes explain less than half of these, and the others have no known cause. In all, the sample holds 90,000 to 140,000 clones, and 88% of those were seen once. The leading ten clones occupy 7% to 10% of the sample. Sample: peripheral blood, taken on day 0 of AZD1222 vaccination. These receptors all come from an adult in good health.

The chain couples TRBV9 to TRBJ1-4; a possible D gene is TRBD1 (5 bases). The CDR3 is 16 residues long. Trimming took 0 bases from V and 8 from J, leaving 17 bases between them. Germline V gene lookup returns CDR1 SGDLS and CDR2 YYNGEE. This CDR3 reads CASSVAGQAGEEKLFF. In DNA form, the CDR3 reads TGTGCCAGCAGCGTAGCAGGGCAGGCTGGAGAGGAAAAACTGTTTTTT.

This clone has a single count. J is TRBJ1-2 and V is TRBV28; TRBD1 is a possible D gene (5 bases). The CDR3 loop spans 15 amino acids. V was pared by 0 bases and J by 6 bases, with 14 bases between. Germline-derived CDR1 and CDR2 are MDHEN and SYDVKM. This chain's CDR3 is CASSLWRDDVDGYTF. CDR3 DNA sequence: TGTGCCAGCAGTTTATGGAGGGACGACGTGGATGGCTACACCTTC.

Many counts were recorded for this clone. V usage is TRBV5-6 and J usage is TRBJ2-7, with 7 bases matching TRBD1. V gave up 2 bases and J gave up 2 bases; unmatched junction bases: 7. This CDR3 has 15 residues. Germline lookup yields CDR1 SGHDT and CDR2 YYEEEE. The CDR3 sequence is CASSLPGQTTYEQYF. CDR3 coding DNA: TGTGCCAGCAGCTTACCGGGACAGACGACCTACGAGCAGTACTTC.

CDR3 region: CAWRTGGEAFF. The CDR3 DNA reads TGTGCCTGGAGGACGGGGGGTGAAGCTTTCTTT. The chain combines TRBV30 with TRBJ1-1, with D maybe TRBD1 (5 bases). Looked up from germline, CDR1 is GTSNPN and CDR2 is SVGIG (reference sequence). The CDR3 covers 11 residues. V dropped 3 bases and J dropped 7 bases, with 9 bases sitting between them.

This rearrangement joins TRBV7-3 to TRBJ2-7, with TRBD2 matching over 13 bases. The CDR3 spans 15 residues. V shed 5 bases and J 3 bases; nucleotides not matched to a gene: 4. Germline V gene lookup returns CDR1 SGHTA and CDR2 FQGTGA. The DNA for the CDR3 is TGTGCCAGCAGCGCAGGGACTAGCGGGGTCTACGAGCAGTACTTC. This sequence encodes CASSAGTSGVYEQYF.